This TCR beta chain was identified in a study of neurological immune-mediated disorders. Study-wide context: For the roughly 34 multiple sclerosis patients, the disease was relapsing-remitting in about 30 and secondary progressive in 3. Study-wide points: Among expanded clones, no CDR3 amino acid sequences were shared across subjects, a pattern suggesting private repertoires in all groups. Multiple sclerosis, the disease with the least TCR clonal expansion, fell below healthy controls, whereas HTLV-1-associated myelopathy showed the most.

This clonotype was counted many times. Its antigen is still unknown. The authors made cDNA by 5'RACE with 10-nucleotide random UMIs. Each CDR3 protein gets one entry after TCRdb re-called the 5' RACE reads with MiXCR. This sample has roughly 20,000 distinct CDR3 sequences, with around a sixth found just once. The V gene lost 1 base and the J gene lost 3 bases, with 4 bases spanning the gap. The CDR3 has 13 amino acids. Germline V gives CDR1 LGHDT, CDR2 YNNKEL (reference sequence). Source material: CD8+ T cells from blood. The sequence came from a woman in her late teens or twenties with multiple sclerosis. This sequence joins TRBV3-1 and TRBJ2-1; D is uncertain. CDR3 in amino acids: CASSQGLYNEQFF. DNA for the CDR3: TGTGCCAGCAGCCAAGGTCTCTACAATGAGCAGTTCTTC.